This entry lists 12 T cell receptor beta chains sequenced from one sample in a study of blood T cell repertoires in COVID-19. Generated by immunoSEQ multiplex PCR, the TCRdb table keeps only in-frame clones and is missing some. This table has 20,000 to 25,000 clones, around four fifths appearing once. Sequencing used peripheral blood. The receptors originated from a man at least 80 years old with active or convalescent COVID-19.

J is TRBJ2-2 and V is TRBV9; D not resolved. This CDR3 is 18 amino acids long. V lost 1 base, J lost 2 bases, and 18 bases lay in between. Germline CDR1 and CDR2: SGDLS and YYNGEE. The CDR3 coding sequence is TGTGCCAGCAGCGTATCCCCGACACCCTACCAAAACACCGGGGAGCTGTTTTTT. Translation gives CASSVSPTPYQNTGELFF.

This sequence joins TRBV4-3 and TRBJ1-1, with 7 bases aligning to TRBD1. The V gene's germline CDR1 is LGHNA and CDR2 YSLEER. The CDR3 sequence is 15 residues long. V lost 3 bases to trimming and J lost 1 base; unmatched junction nucleotides: 5. DNA of the CDR3: TGCGCCAGCAGCCAGGCGACAGGGAGGAACACTGAAGCTTTCTTT. This translates into CASSQATGRNTEAFF.

The chain couples TRBV19 to TRBJ1-1; 8 bases line up with TRBD1. The V gene's germline CDR1 is LNHDA and CDR2 SQIVND (reference sequence). The V gene end was trimmed by 4 bases and the J gene end by 9 bases; junction bases not matched to a gene: 7. CDR3 length: 13 amino acids. The CDR3 reads CASSTRQGFQAFF. The CDR3 bases are TGTGCCAGTAGTACTAGACAGGGGTTTCAAGCTTTCTTT.

CDR3 protein: CASSSRRGTNEKLFF. CDR3 nucleotides: TGTGCCAGCAGCTCGAGGCGGGGAACTAATGAAAAACTGTTTTTT. V gene TRBV7-2 combines with J gene TRBJ1-4; D uncertain. The CDR3 covers 15 residues. Germline CDR1 is SGHTA and CDR2 is FQGNSA. V lost 4 bases, J lost 1 base, and 10 bases lay in between. The variable domain in full, completed from reference TRBV7-2 and TRBJ1-4, reads GAGVSQSPSNKVTEKGKDVELRCDPISGHTALYWYRQSLGQGLEFLIYFQGNSAPDKSGLPSDRFSAERTGGSVSTLTIQRTQQEDSAVYLCASSSRRGTNEKLFFGSGTQLSVL.

This clone is judged large. V usage is TRBV5-1 and J usage is TRBJ2-6, with 7 bases matching TRBD1. Germline CDR1 reads SGHRS; CDR2 reads YFSETQ. This CDR3 comprises 16 residues. V was clipped by 7 bases and J by 3 bases; unmatched bases: 10. The CDR3 protein is CASGTGVGDGANVLTF. In DNA form, the CDR3 reads TGCGCCAGCGGAACAGGGGTTGGAGATGGGGCCAACGTCCTGACTTTC.

This sequence joins TRBV6-1 and TRBJ2-5, with 7 nucleotides matching TRBD1. CDR3 size: 16 residues. V lost 4 bases and J lost 2; bases outside the gene matches: 10. Germline values: CDR1 MNHNS, CDR2 SASEGT. CDR3 protein: CASSVKTGTDQETQYF. CDR3 DNA: TGTGCCAGCAGTGTTAAAACCGGGACAGATCAAGAGACCCAGTACTTC.

The chain joins TRBV7-8 to TRBJ2-7, with D perhaps matching TRBD2 (5 bases). The CDR3 totals 13 residues. Germline V lookup: CDR1 SGHVS, CDR2 FQNEAQ. V was pared by 6 bases and J by 5 bases, with 14 bases between. The CDR3 DNA reads as TGTGCCAGCAGTTCCCCTTCGAGGGACGAGCAGTACTTC. Protein sequence: CASSSPSRDEQYF. The full variable domain, completed using reference TRBV7-8 and TRBJ2-7, is GAGVSQSPRYKVAKRGQDVALRCDPISGHVSLFWYQQALGQGPEFLTYFQNEAQLDKSGLPSDRFFAERPEGSVSTLKIQRTQQEDSAVYLCASSSPSRDEQYFGPGTRLTVT.

This chain links TRBV5-1 with TRBJ2-1; 10 nucleotides line up with TRBD2. Looked up from germline, CDR1 is SGHRS and CDR2 is YFSETQ. The trim removed 4 bases at V and 5 bases at J, leaving 9 bases unmatched. CDR3 length equals 16 residues. CDR3 residues: CASSTTLAGINNEQFF. As DNA, the CDR3 is TGCGCCAGCAGCACAACACTAGCGGGGATAAACAATGAGCAGTTCTTC.

The CDR3 region is CAWQGSGANVLTF. For the CDR3, the DNA is TGTGCCTGGCAGGGCTCTGGGGCCAACGTCCTGACTTTC. V usage is TRBV30 and J usage is TRBJ2-6, with D perhaps matching TRBD1 (5 bases). V was shortened by 5 bases and J by 0 bases, with 5 bases between the two germline ends. The length of the CDR3 is 13 residues. The germline CDR1 and CDR2 sequences are GTSNPN and SVGIG (reference sequence).

The gene calls are TRBV11-2 and TRBJ2-7; D ambiguous. V lost 6 bases to trimming and J lost 6 bases, with 9 bases between them. There are 11 residues in the CDR3. CDR1 and CDR2 from the germline V gene are SGHAT and FQNNGV. In DNA, the CDR3 is TGTGCCAGCAGATCTATAGTCGAGCAGTACTTC. Amino acids: CASRSIVEQYF.

The genes are TRBV27 and TRBJ2-7; tentative D call: TRBD2 (6 bases). The CDR3 is 13 residues long. Germline CDR1 and CDR2: MNHEY and SMNVEV (reference sequence). Trimming removed 8 bases from V and 5 bases from J, with 16 bases in between. The CDR3 region is CASCPIAGHEQYF. DNA for the CDR3: TGTGCCAGCTGCCCGATCGCGGGGCACGAGCAGTACTTC.

In this sample, this clone turned up a few times. The genes are TRBV4-1 and TRBJ2-1, with TRBD2 matching 7 bases. Germline V gives CDR1 MGHRA, CDR2 YSYEKL. The CDR3 is made up of 14 amino acids. After removal of 5 bases from V and 2 bases from J, the junction contained 3 bases not matched to a gene. As DNA, the CDR3 is TGCGCCAGCAGCGAGACTAGCACCTACAATGAGCAGTTCTTC. Translation gives CASSETSTYNEQFF.